The rows below give T cell receptor beta chains drawn from one sample of a study of monozygotic twins with inflammatory bowel disease. TCRdb reprocessed the 5' RACE reads, with one entry per CDR3 protein and no DNA. The sample spans some 89,000 distinct CDR3 sequences; the ten largest clones claim about 7.4%. Material for sequencing was blood. The receptors shown here come from a human donor with ulcerative colitis or Crohn's disease, or a healthy co-twin of an affected twin (not recorded which). Both conserved end residues are part of each CDR3.

TRBV5-6	TRBJ2-7	CASSLFQPDYYEQYF
TRBV12-3/TRBV12-4	TRBJ1-6	CASRDTSGSYNSPLHF
TRBV7-8	TRBJ1-5	CASSFSHQPNQPQHF
TRBV11-1	TRBJ2-1	CASRDPVRGTGAYNEQFF
TRBV14	TRBJ2-2	CASSQRRSGTGELFF
TRBV20-1	TRBJ1-1	CSAPGGTGLASGKEKAFF
TRBV9	TRBJ2-6	CASSAGGTASNVLTF
TRBV9	TRBJ1-1	CASSAQGGFTEAFF
TRBV15	TRBJ1-4	CATSPPPGGNEKLFF
TRBV12-3/TRBV12-4	TRBJ2-3	CASRGFDTQYF
TRBV7-6	TRBJ2-1	CASSLAGIYNEQFF
TRBV7-2	TRBJ2-5	CASSFSVQQETQYF
TRBV11-2	TRBJ2-1	CASSLVGVEQFF
TRBV12-3/TRBV12-4	TRBJ2-7	CASSFGISYEQYF
TRBV24-1	TRBJ1-5	CATSDEVGEHF
TRBV6-5	TRBJ1-2	CASSSVGWHGYTF
TRBV5-4	TRBJ1-4	CASSFGTPATNEKLFF
TRBV2	TRBJ1-2	CASSDVGGGGYTF
TRBV11-2	TRBJ1-3	CASSLLVNTIYF
TRBV6-1	TRBJ2-5	CASRGFQGETQYF
TRBV18	TRBJ1-1	CASSPGQAGGTEAFF
TRBV5-6	TRBJ2-7	CASRGTSGGEQYF
TRBV7-6	TRBJ2-5	CASSLGRQETQYF
TRBV4-1	TRBJ1-2	CASSQDRGNYGYTF
TRBV11-2	TRBJ2-1	CASSLDGLAGRRSANEQFF
TRBV5-1	TRBJ2-1	CASSLGQVENEQFF
TRBV7-6	TRBJ2-7	CASSPTPDRSSYEQYF
TRBV5-4	TRBJ2-7	CASSLAYGPYEQYF
TRBV5-1	TRBJ2-3	CASSPGQLGDTQYF
TRBV18	TRBJ1-2	CASSPQISLRGAYGYTF
TRBV6-2/TRBV6-3	TRBJ2-5	CASNPGDQETQYF
TRBV12-3/TRBV12-4	TRBJ1-2	CASSNRGLYGYTF
TRBV7-9	TRBJ1-6	CASSFLSSYNSPLHF
TRBV6-1	TRBJ1-1	CATHSIFRNTEAFF
TRBV20-1	TRBJ1-6	CSAREGGNGSPLHF
TRBV3-1	TRBJ1-3	CASSQKVGAGNTIYF
TRBV12-3/TRBV12-4	TRBJ1-1	CASSLNYRPGTEAFF
TRBV3-1	TRBJ1-5	CASSQDSPGQGVNQPQHF
TRBV20-1	TRBJ1-4	CSAVRGNEKLFF
TRBV7-2	TRBJ2-5	CASSLLGGGVKETQYF
TRBV5-1	TRBJ1-6	CASSLVSGRYNSPLHF
TRBV12-3/TRBV12-4	TRBJ1-5	CASVSRVENQPQHF
TRBV27	TRBJ1-4	CASSLDRGNEKLFF